Listed below are T cell receptor beta chains from one sample, sequenced in a study of shared clonotypes between healthy human individuals. Repertoires were generated with immunoSEQ multiplex PCR, while TCRdb's copy carries only in-frame clones and drops some. The sample includes over 1.5 million clones, 95% to 99% of them seen just once. The sequenced sample was naive CD4+ T cells sorted from blood. These receptors originate from a young man in good health. Each CDR3 is given with its conserved first and last residue. D genes are given only for firm matches. For some rows the clone size is stated as once, few or many, or as a class when expanded; others skip it.

TRBD1,TRBJ1-1,.,TRBV5-4,TGTGCCAGCAGCTTGGTTTCAGGGGGCGACACTGAAGCTTTCTTT,CASSLVSGGDTEAFF
TRBD2,TRBJ2-1,.,TRBV7-9,TGTGCCAGCAGCCCGGGACTAGTTACTTCCAACAATGAGCAGTTCTTC,CASSPGLVTSNNEQFF
.,TRBJ2-1,.,TRBV5-4,TGTGCCAGCAGCTTGAGAACAGAACCCTACAATGAGCAGTTCTTC,CASSLRTEPYNEQFF
.,TRBJ2-1,once,TRBV20-1,TGCAGTGCTACCGGGCCCGGACAGTTCTTC,CSATGPGQFF
.,TRBJ1-1,.,TRBV7-2,TGTGCCAGCAGCCTTTCTTACAGGAACACTGAAGCTTTCTTT,CASSLSYRNTEAFF
.,TRBJ2-5,.,TRBV10-1,TGCGCCAGCAGTGAGCGGGTTGGGGAGACCCAGTACTTC,CASSERVGETQYF
.,TRBJ1-2,.,TRBV5-4,TGTGCCAGCAGCTTGGAAGCCTTCCCGAACCCAGTTTTC,CASSLEAFPNPVF
.,TRBJ1-1,.,TRBV5-1,TGCGCCAGCAGCCCAATACAGGGAAACACTGAAGCTTTCTTT,CASSPIQGNTEAFF
.,TRBJ1-3,.,TRBV7-9,TGTGCCAGCAGCTTAGGGACGTACGGAAACACCATATATTTT,CASSLGTYGNTIYF
TRBD1,TRBJ2-4,.,TRBV5-4,TGTGCCAGCAGCTACTCAGGGGGCGGCAAAAACATTCAGTACTTC,CASSYSGGGKNIQYF
.,TRBJ1-5,.,TRBV7-9,TGTGCCAGCAGCTTAGCTGGGGGCGGCAATCAGCCCCAGCATTTT,CASSLAGGGNQPQHF
.,TRBJ2-7,.,TRBV29-1,TGCAGCGTTGATTCCCCACAGGGCTCCTACGAGCAGTACTTC,CSVDSPQGSYEQYF
TRBD2,TRBJ2-1,.,TRBV14,TGTGCCAGCAGCCAAGAACTAGCGGGAGTAATTGAGCAGTTCTTC,CASSQELAGVIEQFF
.,TRBJ2-2,.,TRBV7-2,TGTGCCAGCAGCTTAGTAGGCGGTGGGGGTGGCACCGGGGAGCTGTTTTTT,CASSLVGGGGGTGELFF
.,TRBJ2-1,.,TRBV5-8,TGTGCCAGCATCCAATGGAGGTGGGATGAGCAGTTCTTC,CASIQWRWDEQFF
.,TRBJ2-6,.,TRBV15,TGTGCCACCAGCCTCTCTGGGGCCAACGTCCTGACTTTC,CATSLSGANVLTF
.,TRBJ2-7,once,TRBV5-8,TGTGCCAGCAGTTCGCGGGACACCACCTACGAGCAGTACTTC,CASSSRDTTYEQYF
.,TRBJ2-1,.,TRBV9,TGTGCCAGCAGCGAGGGATACAATGAGCAGTTCTTC,CASSEGYNEQFF
.,TRBJ2-2,.,TRBV18,TGTGCCAGCTCAGGGGGACCAGACACCGGGGAGCTGTTTTTT,CASSGGPDTGELFF
.,TRBJ2-2,.,TRBV19,TGTGCCAGTAGTCCCGGGCCCAACACCGGGGAGCTGTTTTTT,CASSPGPNTGELFF
TRBD1,TRBJ2-3,.,TRBV5-1,TGCGCCAGCAGCTTTCGGACAGGGGGCACAGATACGCAGTATTTT,CASSFRTGGTDTQYF
.,TRBJ1-5,.,TRBV10-3,TGTGCCATCAGTGGTAGTCCCGGCGATCAGCCCCAGCATTTT,CAISGSPGDQPQHF
.,TRBJ2-7,.,TRBV6-5,TGTGCCAGCAGTTACTCGGGGGTGCAGTACGAGCAGTACTTC,CASSYSGVQYEQYF
.,TRBJ1-4,.,TRBV14,TGTGCCAGCAGCCAAGAAGTCAGGGAATTGGGAACTAATGAAAAACTGTTTTTT,CASSQEVRELGTNEKLFF
TRBD2,TRBJ2-7,.,TRBV15,TGTGCCACCAGCCGTAGCGGGAGGGCCGAGCAGTACTTC,CATSRSGRAEQYF
.,TRBJ2-1,.,TRBV18,TGTGCCAGCTCACCACGGACCGGACGTGCCACAGATGAGCAGTTCTTC,CASSPRTGRATDEQFF
TRBD2,TRBJ2-7,.,TRBV6-5,TGTGCCAGCAGTTACTTCGGACTAGCGGGAGACGAGCAGTACTTC,CASSYFGLAGDEQYF
TRBD2,TRBJ2-5,.,TRBV5-1,TGCGCCAGTAGACCCTTATCAGGACTAGCGAGGTTCCAAGAGACCCAGTACTTC,CASRPLSGLARFQETQYF
.,TRBJ2-7,once,TRBV10-3,TGTGCCATTAGGACGGCCTCCTACGAGCAGTACTTC,CAIRTASYEQYF
.,TRBJ2-7,.,TRBV28,TGTGCCAGCAGTGGGGGCTGGGACTACGAGCAGTACTTC,CASSGGWDYEQYF
.,TRBJ2-1,.,TRBV7-9,TGTGCCAGCAGCGGAGAGAGCTCCTACAATGAGCAGTTCTTC,CASSGESSYNEQFF
TRBD2,TRBJ2-7,.,TRBV4-1,TGCGCCAGCAGCCCAACGGGACTAGCGGGAGGTGAGCAGTACTTC,CASSPTGLAGGEQYF
.,TRBJ2-3,.,TRBV5-6,TGTGCCAGCAGCTTGCTCACGGGCACAGATACGCAGTATTTT,CASSLLTGTDTQYF
.,TRBJ2-3,.,TRBV5-1,TGCGCCAGCAGCTTGGCCAAACTAACAGATACGCAGTATTTT,CASSLAKLTDTQYF
.,TRBJ1-2,.,TRBV10-3,TGTGCCATCAGTGACCCCCCGGGGCAGGCCGGGGACTATGGCTACACCTTC,CAISDPPGQAGDYGYTF
.,TRBJ2-5,.,TRBV19,TGTGCCAGTAGTATGGGGACCGCTGGCCAAGAGACCCAGTACTTC,CASSMGTAGQETQYF
.,TRBJ2-7,.,TRBV5-6,TGTGCCAGCAGCTTGGACAAGGGAGGCCGCTACGAGCAGTACTTC,CASSLDKGGRYEQYF
TRBD2,TRBJ2-1,.,TRBV5-1,TGCGCCAGCAGCCAAGGGACTATTAATGAGCAGTTCTTC,CASSQGTINEQFF
.,TRBJ2-3,.,TRBV7-9,TGTGCCAGCAGCCCCTCGACAATCACAGATACGCAGTATTTT,CASSPSTITDTQYF
.,TRBJ2-5,.,TRBV15,TGTGCCACCAGCCTCGGGGCCGGAATGGAGACCCAGTACTTC,CATSLGAGMETQYF
.,TRBJ1-1,.,TRBV11-3,TGTGCCAGCAGCTTAGGGGCAGGCATGAACACTGAAGCTTTCTTT,CASSLGAGMNTEAFF